What follows describes a single T cell receptor (beta chain). This CDR3 is built from 16 residues. The V and J ends lost 5 bases and 7 bases respectively, with 23 bases between them. The V gene's germline CDR1 is MDHEN and CDR2 SYDVKM. This sample is part of a study of blood T cell repertoires in COVID-19. About the research overall: The analysed material was cDNA or gDNA that came from T cells, B-cell-depleted T cells, or PBMCs.

This table comes from immunoSEQ multiplex PCR, and its TCRdb copy is limited to in-frame clones, with some not included. The data show about 150,000 clones, approximately 83% seen once. Sequences were obtained from peripheral blood. The chain uses TRBV28 and TRBJ1-2, with D maybe TRBD1 (5 bases). This clonotype was obtained from a woman aged 55-75 years with acute or convalescent COVID-19. The CDR3 coding sequence is TGTGCCAGCAGTACCGACGGGACTCTAATCCGGGGTGGCTACACCTTC. Its translation: CASSTDGTLIRGGYTF.